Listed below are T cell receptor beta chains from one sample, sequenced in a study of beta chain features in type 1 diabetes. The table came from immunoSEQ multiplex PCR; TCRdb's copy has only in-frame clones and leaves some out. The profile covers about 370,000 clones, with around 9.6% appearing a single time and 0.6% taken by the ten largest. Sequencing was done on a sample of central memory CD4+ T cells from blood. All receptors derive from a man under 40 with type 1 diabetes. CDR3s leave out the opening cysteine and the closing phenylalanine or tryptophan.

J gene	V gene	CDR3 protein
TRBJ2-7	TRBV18	ASSPDRYEQY
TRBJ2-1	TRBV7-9	ASSSQGYNEQF
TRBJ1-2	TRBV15	ATSKGTGPDGYT
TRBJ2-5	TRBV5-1	ASSLGTGEETQY
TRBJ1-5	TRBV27	ASSLSGYSNQPQH
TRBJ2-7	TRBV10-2	ASSEGGTGTYEQY
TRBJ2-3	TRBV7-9	ASEGTSGTDTQY
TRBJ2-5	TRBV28	ASSSGGETQY
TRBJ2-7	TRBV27	ASSPPRARSYEQY
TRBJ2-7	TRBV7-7	ASSSDGGEQY
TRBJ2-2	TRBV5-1	ASSFQGADTGELF
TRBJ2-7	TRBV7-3	ASSTRGLRDEQY
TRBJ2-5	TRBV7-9	ASSRQGAGETQY
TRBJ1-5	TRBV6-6	ASSYDIQPQH
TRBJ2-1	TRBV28	ASSFALAGYNEQF
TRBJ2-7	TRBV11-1	ASSPRTVTYEQY
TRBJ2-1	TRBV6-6	ASSYLTGFSYNEQF
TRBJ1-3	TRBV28	ASSFGDRAGNTIY
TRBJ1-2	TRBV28	ASSLVAGDPKYYGYT
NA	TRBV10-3	AISETGQGVEQY
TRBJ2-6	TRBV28	ASSLFKSVLT
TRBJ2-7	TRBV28	ATTRGAWNEQY
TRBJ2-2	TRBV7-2	ASSLAARIPGELF
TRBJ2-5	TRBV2	ASSGTSGRGETQY
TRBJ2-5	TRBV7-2	ASSLTAGETQY
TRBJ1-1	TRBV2	ASSGQGVNTEAF
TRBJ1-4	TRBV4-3	ASSQEGQINEKLF
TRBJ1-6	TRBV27	ASSSIERDSPLH